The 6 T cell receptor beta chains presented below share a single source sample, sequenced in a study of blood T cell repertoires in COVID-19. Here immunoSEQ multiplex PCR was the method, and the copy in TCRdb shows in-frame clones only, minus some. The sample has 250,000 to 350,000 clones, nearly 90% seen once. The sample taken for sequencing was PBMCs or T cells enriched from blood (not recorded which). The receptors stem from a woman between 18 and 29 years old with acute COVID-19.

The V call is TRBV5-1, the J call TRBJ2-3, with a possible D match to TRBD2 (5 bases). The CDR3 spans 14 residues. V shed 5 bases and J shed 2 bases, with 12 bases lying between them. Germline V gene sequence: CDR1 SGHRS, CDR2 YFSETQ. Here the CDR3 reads CASSSDALTDTQYF. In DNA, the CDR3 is TGCGCCAGCAGTAGCGATGCTCTCACAGATACGCAGTATTTT.

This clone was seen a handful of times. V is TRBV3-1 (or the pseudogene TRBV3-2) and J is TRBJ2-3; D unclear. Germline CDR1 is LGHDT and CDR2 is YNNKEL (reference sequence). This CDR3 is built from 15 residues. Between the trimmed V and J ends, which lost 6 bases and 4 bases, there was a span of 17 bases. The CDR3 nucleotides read TGTGCCAGCAGTCAAAACATTCTAGTGGCAGATACGCAGTATTTT. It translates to CASSQNILVADTQYF.

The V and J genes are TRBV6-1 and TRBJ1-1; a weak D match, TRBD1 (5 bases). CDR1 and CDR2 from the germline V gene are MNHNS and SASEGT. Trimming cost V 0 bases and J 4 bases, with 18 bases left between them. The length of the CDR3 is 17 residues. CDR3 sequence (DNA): TGTGCCAGCAGTGAAGCGCCTAACAGGAATAGGGGCACTGAAGCTTTCTTT. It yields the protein CASSEAPNRNRGTEAFF.

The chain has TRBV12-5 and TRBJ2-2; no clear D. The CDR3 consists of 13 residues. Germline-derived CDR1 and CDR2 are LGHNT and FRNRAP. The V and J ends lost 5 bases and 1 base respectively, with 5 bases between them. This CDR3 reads CASGTRNTGELFF. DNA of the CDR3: TGTGCTAGTGGTACAAGGAACACCGGGGAGCTGTTTTTT.

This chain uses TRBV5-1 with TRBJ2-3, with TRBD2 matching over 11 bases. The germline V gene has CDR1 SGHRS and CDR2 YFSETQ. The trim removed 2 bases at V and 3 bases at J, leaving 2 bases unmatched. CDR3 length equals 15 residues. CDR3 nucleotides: TGCGCCAGCAGCTTCACTAGCGGGGGAACAGATACGCAGTATTTT. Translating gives CASSFTSGGTDTQYF.

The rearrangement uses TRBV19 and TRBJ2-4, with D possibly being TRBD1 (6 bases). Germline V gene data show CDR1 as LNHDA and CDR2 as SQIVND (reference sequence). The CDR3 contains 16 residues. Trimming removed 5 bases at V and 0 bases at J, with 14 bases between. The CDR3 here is CASSFRTVLAKNIQYF. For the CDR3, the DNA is TGTGCCAGTAGTTTCAGGACAGTGCTAGCCAAAAACATTCAGTACTTC.